These T cell receptor beta chains were read from a single sample in a study of response to subunit inactivated influenza vaccine. Each CDR3 protein is one row after TCRdb ran MiXCR on the RT-PCR reads. The table lists hundreds of thousands of distinct CDR3 sequences, 10% to 15% of them singletons, with approximately 7.8% in the top ten. Material: non-naive T cells sorted from PBMCs, obtained less than 15 days before vaccination. These receptors all stem from a man aged 50-59 years who received an inactivated influenza vaccine. Both conserved end residues are part of each CDR3. The D gene is left open where the match is weak. Size is stated for part of the rows, as once, few or many counts, or as a class when the clone is expanded.

>TRBJ2-2|NA|NA|TRBV28
TGTGCCATCAGTTTAGATATCGGGAGCACCGGGGAGCTGTTTTTT
CAISLDIGSTGELFF
>TRBJ2-2|NA|few|TRBV3-1
TGTGCCAGCAGCCTTAGGCGGGCCACCGGGGAGCTGTTTTTT
CASSLRRATGELFF
>TRBJ2-5|TRBD1|NA|TRBV11-2
TGTGCCAGCAGATCAATCGGGACAGGGGGAGTGGAGACCCAGTACTTC
CASRSIGTGGVETQYF
>TRBJ1-5|NA|few|TRBV12-3/TRBV12-4
TGTGCCAGCAGTTTATCGCCTAATCAGCCCCAGCATTTT
CASSLSPNQPQHF
>TRBJ2-1|TRBD2|NA|TRBV27
TGTGCCAGCAGTCAAAGACTAGCCATAGGGAATGAGCAGTTCTTC
CASSQRLAIGNEQFF
>TRBJ2-2|NA|NA|TRBV6-1
TGTGCCAGCAGGCCCGCCAGTAACACCGGGGAGCTGTTTTTT
CASRPASNTGELFF
>TRBJ2-1|NA|few|TRBV6-2/TRBV6-3
TGTGCCAGCGGGGGGGGGCTTGACTACAATGAGCAGTTCTTC
CASGGGLDYNEQFF
>TRBJ2-2|NA|NA|TRBV12-3/TRBV12-4
TGTGCCAGCAGAACATTTGGGGAGGCCGGGGAGCTGTTTTTT
CASRTFGEAGELFF
>TRBJ2-7|NA|NA|TRBV27
TGTGCCAGCAGTCCCAGACAGACTTCTACCTACGAGCAGTACTTC
CASSPRQTSTYEQYF
>TRBJ2-7|NA|few|TRBV9
TGTGCCAGCAGCGTAGGGGGCAGGAGTGTTAGCTACGAGCAGTACTTC
CASSVGGRSVSYEQYF
>TRBJ1-5|NA|NA|TRBV7-2
TGTGCCAGCAGCTTAGGGAGGGTTGGCAATCAGCCCCAGCATTTT
CASSLGRVGNQPQHF
>TRBJ2-1|TRBD2|NA|TRBV12-5
TGTGCTAGTGGTTTGGGACTAGCCCACAATGAGCAGTTCTTC
CASGLGLAHNEQFF
>TRBJ2-7|NA|NA|TRBV7-9
TGTGCCAGCAGCTTAGTCACCGAGCCCTACGAGCAGTACTTC
CASSLVTEPYEQYF
>TRBJ2-1|NA|NA|TRBV11-2
TGTGCCAGCAGCTCCCTCCGTCGCGGCCCCTACAATGAGCAGTTCTTC
CASSSLRRGPYNEQFF
>TRBJ2-7|NA|NA|TRBV6-6
TGTGCCAGCAGTTTTATCTCCTACGAGCAGTACTTC
CASSFISYEQYF
>TRBJ1-1|TRBD1|NA|TRBV4-3
TGCGCCAGCAGCCAGACCTACAGGGGGTATAGGTCGGGCACTGAAGCTTTCTTT
CASSQTYRGYRSGTEAFF
>TRBJ2-5|NA|few|TRBV20-1
TGCAGTGCTCCCAAGCTAGGATCGTTTGAGACCCAGTACTTC
CSAPKLGSFETQYF
>TRBJ2-3|TRBD1|many|TRBV2
TGTGCCAGCAACCGACAGGGAACAACAGATACGCAGTATTTT
CASNRQGTTDTQYF
>TRBJ2-3|NA|NA|TRBV7-8
TGTGCCAGCAGCAAAGGAGACACAGATACGCAGTATTTT
CASSKGDTDTQYF
>TRBJ2-7|NA|many|TRBV6-5
TGTGCCAGCAGTTACTCGATAGTGCGGGGCACCTACGAGCAGTACTTC
CASSYSIVRGTYEQYF
>TRBJ1-2|NA|NA|TRBV4-2
TGTGCCAGCAGCCAAGATTCGAGGGGAACGGAGGGCTACACCTTC
CASSQDSRGTEGYTF
>TRBJ2-7|NA|NA|TRBV5-3
TGTGCCAGAAGCTTGGTGGCCGTCTGGCGGTCCTACGAGCAGTACTTC
CARSLVAVWRSYEQYF
>TRBJ1-5|NA|NA|TRBV20-1
TGCAGTGCTAAGGTTGGCGGTGTTTCTCAGCCCCAGCATTTT
CSAKVGGVSQPQHF
>TRBJ2-1|NA|few|TRBV7-9
TGTGCCAGCAGCTTAGGAGACGGCGGCTACAATGAGCAGTTCTTC
CASSLGDGGYNEQFF
>TRBJ2-3|NA|few|TRBV20-1
TGCAGTCCGTATACCAGAGTAACAGATACGCAGTATTTT
CSPYTRVTDTQYF
>TRBJ1-1|TRBD1|few|TRBV5-1
TGCGCCAGCAGAGGACAGGGGGCGCGGACTGAAGCTTTCTTT
CASRGQGARTEAFF
>TRBJ2-3|TRBD1|NA|TRBV6-5
TGTGCCAGCAGTTACACCCTAAGGACAGGACCCACAGATACGCAGTATTTT
CASSYTLRTGPTDTQYF
>TRBJ2-2|TRBD2|few|TRBV20-1
TGCAGTGCTAGAGATCTAGCGGGAGGGGTAAACACCGGGGAGCTGTTTTTT
CSARDLAGGVNTGELFF
>TRBJ2-3|NA|NA|TRBV20-1
TGCAGTGCCCGGCGCATCACAGATACGCAGTATTTT
CSARRITDTQYF
>TRBJ2-2|TRBD2|few|TRBV5-1
TGCGCCAGCAGCTTGGATCCGGGGACTACGGGAACCGGGGAGCTGTTTTTT
CASSLDPGTTGTGELFF
>TRBJ2-3|TRBD2|few|TRBV5-1
TGCGCCAGCAGATCTCCGGGACTAGCGCGTGACACAGATACGCAGTATTTT
CASRSPGLARDTDTQYF
>TRBJ1-3|TRBD1|few|TRBV28
TGTGCCAGCAGTGGACAGGCCCGAACTGTTGGGACCATATATTTT
CASSGQARTVGTIYF
>TRBJ2-7|NA|NA|TRBV20-1
TGCAGTGCCGAACGGGTAACAGGGAACCACGAGCAGTACTTC
CSAERVTGNHEQYF
>TRBJ1-4|NA|NA|TRBV11-2
TGTGCCAGCAGCCACCGGGACATGACTAATGAAAAACTGTTTTTT
CASSHRDMTNEKLFF
>TRBJ2-2|TRBD2|many|TRBV7-9
TGTGCCAGCAGCTTTGGTAGCGGGGTCAACACCGGGGAGCTGTTTTTT
CASSFGSGVNTGELFF
>TRBJ1-4|TRBD1|few|TRBV20-1
TGCAGTTTCGAACACAGGGGGAAGGATGAAAAACTGTTTTTT
CSFEHRGKDEKLFF